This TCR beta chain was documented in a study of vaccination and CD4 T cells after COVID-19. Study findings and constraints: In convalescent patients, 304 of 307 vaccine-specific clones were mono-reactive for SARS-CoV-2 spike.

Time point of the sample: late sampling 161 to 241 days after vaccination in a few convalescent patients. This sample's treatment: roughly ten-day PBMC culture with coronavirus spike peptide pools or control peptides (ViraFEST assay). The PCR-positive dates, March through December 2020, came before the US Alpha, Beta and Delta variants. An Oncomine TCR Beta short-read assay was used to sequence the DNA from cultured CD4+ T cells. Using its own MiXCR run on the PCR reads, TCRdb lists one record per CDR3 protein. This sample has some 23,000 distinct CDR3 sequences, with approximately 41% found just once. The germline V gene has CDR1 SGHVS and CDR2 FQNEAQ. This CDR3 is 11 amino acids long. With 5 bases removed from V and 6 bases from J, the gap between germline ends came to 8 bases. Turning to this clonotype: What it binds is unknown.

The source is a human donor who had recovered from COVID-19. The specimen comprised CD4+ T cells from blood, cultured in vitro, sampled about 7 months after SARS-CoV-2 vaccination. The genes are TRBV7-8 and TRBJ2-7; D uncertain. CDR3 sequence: CASSVTSEQYF. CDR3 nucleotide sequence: TGTGCCAGCAGCGTGACGAGCGAGCAGTACTTC.